This T cell receptor (beta chain) was sequenced for a study of CD8 T cells in ankylosing spondylitis. Study-wide results and limits: What appeared characteristic of ankylosing spondylitis blood was a TCR beta motif of 7 or 8 highly homologous variants.

Trimming stripped 5 bases from V and 3 bases from J, with 13 bases between. CDR1 is SEHNR, CDR2 FQNEAQ, per germline (reference sequence). The CDR3 contains 14 residues. TCRdb re-derived calls from the 5' RACE reads in MiXCR, one entry per CDR3 protein. The sample records over 400,000 distinct CDR3 sequences, roughly 25% being singletons. Only a few counts were recorded for this clonotype. Its antigen is not known. This TCR came from a male donor with ankylosing spondylitis. The sequenced material came from blood, either unsorted or a sorted T cell fraction (not recorded which). J is TRBJ1-1 and V is TRBV7-9; the D is unclear. The CDR3, as DNA: TGTGCCAGCAGCCCCACCCGGACCGACACTGAAGCTTTCTTT. This sequence encodes CASSPTRTDTEAFF.